This T cell receptor (beta chain) was sequenced in a study of shared clonotypes between healthy human individuals. The study's findings and limits: Among donors, sharing of clonotypes was expected to be affected by sequencing depth.

Sequencing used immunoSEQ multiplex PCR; TCRdb keeps in-frame clones, though not all of them. The sample comprises more than 2,000,000 clones, over 90% of which are singletons, and under 0.45% rests with the top ten. The CDR3 consists of 13 residues. From germline, CDR1 is MNHNS and CDR2 SASEGT. Trimming removed 2 bases from V and 4 bases from J, with 8 bases in between. Notes on this clone: What it binds is unknown.

The sample was naive CD4+ T cells from PBMCs. Indicated subset: CD45RA+ positively selected. The chain carries TRBV6-1 and TRBJ1-2; D is perhaps TRBD1 (6 bases). The sequence was obtained from a man between 18 and 35 years old in good health. Some clones in this sample may be carry-over from other donors' samples. The DNA for the CDR3 is TGTGCCAGCAGTGAACAGGGGACCTATGGCTACACCTTC. It translates to CASSEQGTYGYTF.